The rows below give T cell receptor beta chains drawn from one sample of a study of shared clonotypes between healthy human individuals. Clones were read by immunoSEQ multiplex PCR, and TCRdb kept only the in-frame ones, dropping some. This sample has about 2 million clones, with about 95% found just once. Sample: naive CD8+ T cells sorted from blood. The receptors derive from a man aged 18 to 30 in good health. CDR3s leave out the opening cysteine and the closing phenylalanine or tryptophan. A D gene is named only where the DNA matches it firmly. The size of a clone is reported for some rows only, either as once, few or many, or as a class for expanded clones.

V gene: TRBV28
J gene: TRBJ1-1
D gene: TRBD1
clone size: -
CDR3 protein: ASRVRPGTGITEAF

V gene: TRBV9
J gene: TRBJ1-2
D gene: -
clone size: -
CDR3 protein: ASSGWGHSNYGYT

V gene: TRBV11-1
J gene: TRBJ2-7
D gene: -
clone size: -
CDR3 protein: ASSQDRNPLYEQY

V gene: TRBV9
J gene: TRBJ2-1
D gene: -
clone size: -
CDR3 protein: ASSASGSSYNEQF

V gene: TRBV9
J gene: TRBJ2-1
D gene: TRBD2
clone size: -
CDR3 protein: ASTGGTGDEQF

V gene: TRBV5-1
J gene: TRBJ2-5
D gene: -
clone size: -
CDR3 protein: ASSSRGGRQETQY

V gene: TRBV7-9
J gene: TRBJ1-6
D gene: -
clone size: -
CDR3 protein: ASSLAGVSPLH

V gene: TRBV9
J gene: TRBJ2-7
D gene: -
clone size: -
CDR3 protein: ASSPGSPSSYEQY

V gene: TRBV28
J gene: TRBJ2-1
D gene: -
clone size: -
CDR3 protein: ASSWTVEDEQF

V gene: TRBV6-1
J gene: TRBJ2-7
D gene: -
clone size: -
CDR3 protein: ASSEAMNRVYEQY

V gene: TRBV25-1
J gene: TRBJ2-7
D gene: TRBD2
clone size: -
CDR3 protein: ASSSRTSGSYEQY

V gene: TRBV11-2
J gene: TRBJ2-3
D gene: -
clone size: -
CDR3 protein: ASSVEGGLSTDTQY

V gene: TRBV6-1
J gene: TRBJ2-7
D gene: -
clone size: few
CDR3 protein: ASSASSLGGGQY

V gene: TRBV27
J gene: TRBJ2-7
D gene: -
clone size: -
CDR3 protein: ASSLKGSEQY

V gene: TRBV28
J gene: TRBJ2-7
D gene: -
clone size: -
CDR3 protein: ASSLVDSSYEQY

V gene: TRBV27
J gene: TRBJ2-7
D gene: -
clone size: -
CDR3 protein: ASSLSASSYEQY

V gene: TRBV7-2
J gene: TRBJ2-7
D gene: TRBD2
clone size: once
CDR3 protein: ASSVLAGTTYEQY

V gene: TRBV19
J gene: TRBJ2-5
D gene: TRBD1
clone size: -
CDR3 protein: ASMGVFDRGETQY

V gene: TRBV27
J gene: TRBJ2-7
D gene: -
clone size: -
CDR3 protein: ASSFLLAGNSYEQY

V gene: TRBV5-4
J gene: TRBJ2-3
D gene: -
clone size: -
CDR3 protein: ASSSDWTDTQY

V gene: TRBV9
J gene: TRBJ2-7
D gene: -
clone size: once
CDR3 protein: ASSVEARAYEQY